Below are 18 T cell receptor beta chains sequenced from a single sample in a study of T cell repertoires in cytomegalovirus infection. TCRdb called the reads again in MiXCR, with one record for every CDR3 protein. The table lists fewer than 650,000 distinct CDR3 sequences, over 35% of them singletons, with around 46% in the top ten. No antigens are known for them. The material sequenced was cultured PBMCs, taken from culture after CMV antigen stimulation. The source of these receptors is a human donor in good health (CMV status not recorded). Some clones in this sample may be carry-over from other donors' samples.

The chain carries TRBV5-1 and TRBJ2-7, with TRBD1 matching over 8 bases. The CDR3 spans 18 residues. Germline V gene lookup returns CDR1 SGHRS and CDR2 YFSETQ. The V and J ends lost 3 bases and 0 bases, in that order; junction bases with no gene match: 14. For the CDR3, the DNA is TGCGCCAGCAGCTCGCTCCGCTCTGACAGGGGCCTCTCCTACGAGCAGTACTTC. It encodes CASSSLRSDRGLSYEQYF.

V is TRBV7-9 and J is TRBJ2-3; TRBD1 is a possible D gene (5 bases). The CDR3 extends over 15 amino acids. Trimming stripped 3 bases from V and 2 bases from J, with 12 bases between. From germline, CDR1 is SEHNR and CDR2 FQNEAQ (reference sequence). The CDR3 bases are TGTGCCAGCAGCTTTTCCACAGGTTTCACAGATACGCAGTATTTT. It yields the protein CASSFSTGFTDTQYF. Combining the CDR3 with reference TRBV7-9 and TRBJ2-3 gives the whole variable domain DTGVSQNPRHKITKRGQNVTFRCDPISEHNRLYWYRQTLGQGPEFLTYFQNEAQLEKSRLLSDRFSAERPKGSFSTLEIQRTEQGDSAMYLCASSFSTGFTDTQYFGPGTRLTVL.

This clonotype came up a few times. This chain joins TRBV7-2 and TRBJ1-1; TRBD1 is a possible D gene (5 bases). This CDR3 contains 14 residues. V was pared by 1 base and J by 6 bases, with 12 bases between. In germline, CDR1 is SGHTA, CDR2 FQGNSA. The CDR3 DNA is TGTGCCAGCAGCTTAGGGGCAGGGTGGTCTGAAGCTTTCTTT. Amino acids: CASSLGAGWSEAFF.

The CDR3, as DNA: TGTGCCAGCAGCAACTGGGACAGGGGATACGAGCAGTACTTC. It encodes CASSNWDRGYEQYF. The rearrangement joins TRBV7-9 to TRBJ2-7, with 10 positions matching TRBD1. CDR3 length: 14 residues. Germline V gene data show CDR1 as SEHNR and CDR2 as FQNEAQ (reference sequence). The V gene end was trimmed by 5 bases and the J gene end by 4 bases; junction bases not matched to a gene: 5.

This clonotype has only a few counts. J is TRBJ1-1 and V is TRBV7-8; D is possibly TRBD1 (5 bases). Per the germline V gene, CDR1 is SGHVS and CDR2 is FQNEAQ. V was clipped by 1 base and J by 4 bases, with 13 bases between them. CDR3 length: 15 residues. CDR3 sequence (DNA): TGTGCCAGCAGCTTAGGAAGGACAACGACCACTGAAGCTTTCTTT. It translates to CASSLGRTTTTEAFF.

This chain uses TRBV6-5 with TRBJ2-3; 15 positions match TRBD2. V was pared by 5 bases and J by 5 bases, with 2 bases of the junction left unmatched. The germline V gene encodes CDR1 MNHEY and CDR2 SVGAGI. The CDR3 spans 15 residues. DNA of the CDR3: TGTGCCAGCAGTCGGGGACTAGCGGGAGGAGATACGCAGTATTTT. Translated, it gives CASSRGLAGGDTQYF.

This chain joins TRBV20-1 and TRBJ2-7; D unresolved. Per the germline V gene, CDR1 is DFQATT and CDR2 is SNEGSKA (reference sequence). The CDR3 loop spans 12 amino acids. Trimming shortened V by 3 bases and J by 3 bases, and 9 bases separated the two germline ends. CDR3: CSASTRLYEQYF. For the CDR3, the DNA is TGCAGTGCTAGTACGCGTCTCTACGAGCAGTACTTC.

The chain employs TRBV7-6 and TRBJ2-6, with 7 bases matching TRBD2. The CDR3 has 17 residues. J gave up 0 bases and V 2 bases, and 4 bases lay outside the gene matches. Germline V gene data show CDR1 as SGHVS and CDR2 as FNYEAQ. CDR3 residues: CASSLLSGNSGANVLTF. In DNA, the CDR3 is TGTGCCAGCAGCTTACTCAGCGGGAACTCTGGGGCCAACGTCCTGACTTTC.

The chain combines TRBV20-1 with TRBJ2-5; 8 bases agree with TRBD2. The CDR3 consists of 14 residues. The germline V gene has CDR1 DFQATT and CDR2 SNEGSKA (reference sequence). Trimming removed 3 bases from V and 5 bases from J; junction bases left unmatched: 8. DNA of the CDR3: TGCAGTGCTAGTGACGGGGGGGCCGGGGAGACCCAGTACTTC. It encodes CSASDGGAGETQYF.

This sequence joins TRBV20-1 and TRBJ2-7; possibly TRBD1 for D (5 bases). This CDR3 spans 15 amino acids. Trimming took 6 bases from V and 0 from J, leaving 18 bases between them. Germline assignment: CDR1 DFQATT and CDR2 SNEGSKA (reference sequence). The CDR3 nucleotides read TGCAGTGCCATCCAAGGGGCCGATAGCTCCTACGAGCAGTACTTC. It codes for CSAIQGADSSYEQYF.

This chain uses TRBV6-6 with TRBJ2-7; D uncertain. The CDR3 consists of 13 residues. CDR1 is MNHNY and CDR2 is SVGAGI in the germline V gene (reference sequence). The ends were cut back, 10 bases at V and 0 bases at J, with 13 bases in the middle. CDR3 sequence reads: CAILGSPSYEQYF. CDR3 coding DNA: TGTGCCATCCTGGGCAGTCCCTCCTACGAGCAGTACTTC.

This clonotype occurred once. DNA for the CDR3: TGCGCCAGCAGCCAAGATGTGGGTAGCGGTGGGGTAGAGACCCAGTACTTC. Protein sequence: CASSQDVGSGGVETQYF. The V gene is TRBV4-3, the J gene TRBJ2-5, with a possible D match to TRBD2 (6 bases). Germline V CDR1 and CDR2: LGHNA, YSLEER. The CDR3 runs to 17 residues. With 0 bases removed from V and 4 bases from J, the gap between germline ends came to 18 bases.

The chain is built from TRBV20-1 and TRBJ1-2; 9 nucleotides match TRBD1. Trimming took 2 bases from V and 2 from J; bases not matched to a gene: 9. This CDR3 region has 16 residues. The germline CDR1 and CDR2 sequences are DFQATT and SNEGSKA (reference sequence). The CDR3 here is CSARRTPGTGNYGYTF. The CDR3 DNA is TGCAGTGCTAGAAGGACCCCCGGGACAGGGAACTATGGCTACACCTTC.

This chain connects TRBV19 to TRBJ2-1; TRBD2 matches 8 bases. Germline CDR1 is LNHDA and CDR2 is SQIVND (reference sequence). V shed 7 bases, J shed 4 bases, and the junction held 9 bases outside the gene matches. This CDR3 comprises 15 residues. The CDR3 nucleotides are TGTGCCAGTACCCCCGGGGGGGCTCTATACAATGAGCAGTTCTTC. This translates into CASTPGGALYNEQFF.

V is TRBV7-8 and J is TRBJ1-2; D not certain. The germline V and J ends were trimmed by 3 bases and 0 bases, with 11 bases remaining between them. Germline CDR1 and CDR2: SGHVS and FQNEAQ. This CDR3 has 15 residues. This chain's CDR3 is CASSFGPQANYGYTF. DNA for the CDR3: TGTGCCAGCAGCTTTGGTCCGCAGGCTAACTATGGCTACACCTTC.

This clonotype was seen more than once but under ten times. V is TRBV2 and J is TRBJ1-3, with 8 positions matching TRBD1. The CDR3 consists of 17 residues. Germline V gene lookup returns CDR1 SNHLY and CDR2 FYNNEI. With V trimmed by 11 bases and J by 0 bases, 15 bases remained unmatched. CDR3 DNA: TGTGCCGGACAGGGACACCCCTTTTTGGACTCTGGAAACACCATATATTTT. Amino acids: CAGQGHPFLDSGNTIYF.

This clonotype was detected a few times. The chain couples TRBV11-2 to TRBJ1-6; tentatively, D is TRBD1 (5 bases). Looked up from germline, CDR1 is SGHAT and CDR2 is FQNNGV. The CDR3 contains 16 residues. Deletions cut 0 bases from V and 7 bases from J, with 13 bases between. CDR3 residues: CASSLDRGRRNSPLHF. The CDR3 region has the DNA TGTGCCAGCAGCTTAGATCGGGGGAGGAGGAATTCACCCCTCCACTTT.

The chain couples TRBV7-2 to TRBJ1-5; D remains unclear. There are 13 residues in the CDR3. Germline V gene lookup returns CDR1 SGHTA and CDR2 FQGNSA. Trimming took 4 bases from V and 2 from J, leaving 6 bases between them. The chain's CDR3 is CASSSERNQPQHF. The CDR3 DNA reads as TGTGCCAGCAGCTCCGAGCGCAATCAGCCCCAGCATTTT. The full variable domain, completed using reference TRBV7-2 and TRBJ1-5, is GAGVSQSPSNKVTEKGKDVELRCDPISGHTALYWYRQSLGQGLEFLIYFQGNSAPDKSGLPSDRFSAERTGGSVSTLTIQRTQQEDSAVYLCASSSERNQPQHFGDGTRLSIL.